The rows below give T cell receptor beta chains drawn from one sample of a study of cytomegalovirus exposure and HLA in healthy donors. Sequenced by immunoSEQ multiplex PCR; TCRdb stores in-frame clones only, minus some. This sample has approximately 85,000 clones, with less than 65% found just once. Sequencing input: PBMCs. Receptor source: a woman in her 30s in good health and CMV-seropositive. CDR3s include the opening cysteine and the closing phenylalanine or tryptophan. A D gene is named only where the DNA matches it firmly. A row's size may be missing; if present it is once, few, many or a size class.

CDR3: CASSSAIMGHLEAFF
DNA: TGTGCCAGCAGCTCGGCAATAATGGGACACCTTGAAGCTTTCTTT
D: .
J: TRBJ1-1
V: TRBV5-6
size: .

CDR3: CASSEQGAKNIQYF
DNA: TGTGCCAGCTCCGAACAGGGGGCCAAAAACATTCAGTACTTC
D: TRBD1
J: TRBJ2-4
V: TRBV18
size: .

CDR3: CASSNISPLHF
DNA: TGTGCCAGCAGCAACATTTCACCCCTCCACTTT
D: .
J: TRBJ1-6
V: TRBV28
size: few

CDR3: CASSLATDYYGYTF
DNA: TGTGCCAGCAGCTTGGCCACAGATTACTATGGCTACACCTTC
D: .
J: TRBJ1-2
V: TRBV5-6
size: .

CDR3: CASSIWGRQQYF
DNA: TGTGCCAGTAGTATTTGGGGCAGACAGCAGTATTTT
D: .
J: TRBJ2-3
V: TRBV19
size: .

CDR3: CASTPGQGALTEAFF
DNA: TGTGCCAGCACGCCGGGACAGGGGGCGCTTACTGAAGCTTTCTTT
D: TRBD1
J: TRBJ1-1
V: TRBV18
size: few

CDR3: CAIPLPGVTYEQYF
DNA: TGTGCCATCCCTCTGCCAGGGGTAACCTACGAGCAGTACTTC
D: .
J: TRBJ2-7
V: TRBV10-3
size: few

CDR3: CASSPLGQLEKLFF
DNA: TGTGCCAGCTCACCACTGGGACAACTTGAAAAACTGTTTTTT
D: .
J: TRBJ1-4
V: TRBV18
size: .

CDR3: CASSFRPGSSYNEQFF
DNA: TGTGCCAGCTCATTTAGACCGGGGAGCTCCTACAATGAGCAGTTCTTC
D: .
J: TRBJ2-1
V: TRBV18
size: .

CDR3: CASSFDFQSSYEQYF
DNA: TGCGCCAGCAGCTTCGACTTTCAGAGCTCCTACGAGCAGTACTTC
D: .
J: TRBJ2-7
V: TRBV5-1
size: once

CDR3: CASSLKTGELYSYEQYF
DNA: TGTGCCAGCAGCTTAAAGACTGGCGAACTCTACTCCTACGAGCAGTACTTC
D: .
J: TRBJ2-7
V: TRBV7-2
size: .

CDR3: CASGFGNTIYF
DNA: TGTGCCAGTGGCTTTGGAAACACCATATATTTT
D: .
J: TRBJ1-3
V: TRBV28
size: .

CDR3: CAIRTQGATEAFF
DNA: TGTGCCATCAGGACTCAGGGGGCGACTGAAGCTTTCTTT
D: TRBD1
J: TRBJ1-1
V: TRBV10-3
size: once

CDR3: CASQISAGVVEKLFF
DNA: TGTGCCAGCCAAATCTCAGCAGGGGTAGTAGAAAAACTGTTTTTT
D: .
J: TRBJ1-4
V: TRBV5-5
size: few

CDR3: CASSRGRGNQPQHF
DNA: TGTGCCAGCAGCCGTGGCAGGGGGAATCAGCCCCAGCATTTT
D: TRBD1
J: TRBJ1-5
V: TRBV6-5
size: .

CDR3: CASRGDSYEQYF
DNA: TGTGCCAGCAGGGGCGACTCCTACGAGCAGTACTTC
D: .
J: TRBJ2-7
V: TRBV4-2
size: few

CDR3: CASSQLITGPGTQYF
DNA: TGTGCCAGCAGCCAATTAATAACAGGGCCAGGGACCCAGTACTTC
D: .
J: TRBJ2-5
V: TRBV11-2
size: .

CDR3: CASSSGQARDEQFF
DNA: TGCGCCAGCAGCTCTGGACAGGCTAGGGATGAGCAGTTCTTC
D: TRBD1
J: TRBJ2-1
V: TRBV5-1
size: once

CDR3: CASSTIAGGSADTQYF
DNA: TGTGCCAGCAGCACAATAGCGGGGGGGAGCGCAGATACGCAGTATTTT
D: TRBD2
J: TRBJ2-3
V: TRBV9
size: few

CDR3: CAISEGTGAYEQYF
DNA: TGTGCCATCAGTGAGGGGACAGGGGCCTACGAGCAGTACTTC
D: TRBD1
J: TRBJ2-7
V: TRBV10-3
size: .

CDR3: CASSVGGRDEKLFF
DNA: TGTGCCAGCAGCGTCGGGGGGCGGGATGAAAAACTGTTTTTT
D: .
J: TRBJ1-4
V: TRBV9
size: once

CDR3: CASSDRGRPSEKLFF
DNA: TGTGCCAGCAGCGACAGAGGAAGACCGTCTGAAAAACTGTTTTTT
D: .
J: TRBJ1-4
V: TRBV4-2
size: .

CDR3: CASKVENNQPQHF
DNA: TGTGCCAGCAAAGTCGAGAACAATCAGCCCCAGCATTTT
D: .
J: TRBJ1-5
V: TRBV2
size: .

CDR3: CASSPDRHGYTF
DNA: TGCGCCAGCAGCCCGGACAGGCATGGCTACACCTTC
D: TRBD1
J: TRBJ1-2
V: TRBV5-1
size: .

CDR3: CASSPRTGGSLYGYTF
DNA: TGCGCCAGCAGCCCCAGAACGGGGGGTTCCCTCTATGGCTACACCTTC
D: .
J: TRBJ1-2
V: TRBV5-1
size: .

CDR3: CASSLGRGTEAFF
DNA: TGTGCCAGCAGTTTGGGGCGGGGGACTGAAGCTTTCTTT
D: .
J: TRBJ1-1
V: TRBV27
size: few

CDR3: CASSEGGGTDTQYF
DNA: TGTGCCAGCAGCGAGGGCGGGGGCACAGATACGCAGTATTTT
D: .
J: TRBJ2-3
V: TRBV9
size: few

CDR3: CASSAGGSYGYTF
DNA: TGTGCCAGCAGCGCAGGGGGCAGCTATGGCTACACCTTC
D: TRBD1
J: TRBJ1-2
V: TRBV11-2
size: .

CDR3: CASSRGPYEQYF
DNA: TGTGCCAGCTCCAGGGGCCCTTACGAGCAGTACTTC
D: .
J: TRBJ2-7
V: TRBV19
size: .

CDR3: CASSLGWRAFF
DNA: TGTGCCAGCAGCTTAGGCTGGAGGGCTTTCTTT
D: .
J: TRBJ1-1
V: TRBV7-2
size: .

CDR3: CASSPPHTGANVLTF
DNA: TGTGCCAGCTCACCACCCCACACCGGGGCCAACGTCCTGACTTTC
D: .
J: TRBJ2-6
V: TRBV18
size: .

CDR3: CASSPSGGSTDTQYF
DNA: TGCGCCAGCAGCCCTAGCGGGGGGTCCACAGATACGCAGTATTTT
D: TRBD2
J: TRBJ2-3
V: TRBV5-1
size: .